This is a list of T cell receptor beta chains from one sample in a study of blood T cell repertoires in COVID-19. Clones were sequenced by immunoSEQ multiplex PCR, and TCRdb holds only the in-frame ones, with some missing. Altogether about 160,000 clones are present, approximately 75% being singletons, with the ten largest covering 11%. Sequencing input: peripheral blood. These receptors all stem from a human donor in a cohort sampled during active COVID-19. Both conserved end residues are part of each CDR3. Fields, in order: clone size, D gene, V gene, J gene, CDR3 protein, CDR3 DNA. A D gene is named only where the DNA matches it firmly. Expanded clones are given a class, and other clones once, few, many or no size at all.

.	.	TRBV6-4	TRBJ1-2	CASPKAKVSNYGYTF	TGTGCCAGCCCAAAAGCAAAAGTCTCTAACTATGGCTACACCTTC
.	.	TRBV11-3	TRBJ2-5	CASSLGQGRETQYF	TGTGCCAGCAGCTTAGGGCAGGGCCGGGAGACCCAGTACTTC
.	.	TRBV4-3	TRBJ2-1	CASSQDLGKGNEQFF	TGCGCCAGCAGCCAAGATCTCGGGAAAGGCAATGAGCAGTTCTTC
.	.	TRBV7-9	TRBJ1-2	CASSFRTEPNYGYTF	TGTGCCAGCAGCTTTCGGACAGAACCTAACTATGGCTACACCTTC
.	TRBD1	TRBV28	TRBJ2-6	CASSLGQGSGANVLTF	TGTGCCAGCAGTTTAGGACAGGGCTCTGGGGCCAACGTCCTGACTTTC
.	TRBD1	TRBV5-4	TRBJ2-7	CASSLSGQGAYEQYF	TGTGCCAGCAGCTTGTCGGGGCAGGGGGCATACGAGCAGTACTTC
.	TRBD1	TRBV4-3	TRBJ1-6	CASSQDRGKSSPLHF	TGCGCCAGCAGCCAAGACAGGGGGAAAAGTTCACCCCTCCACTTT
.	.	TRBV15	TRBJ2-2	CATSRVLGTAGPNTGELFF	TGTGCCACCAGCAGAGTTTTGGGTACGGCAGGGCCGAACACCGGGGAGCTGTTTTTT
few	.	TRBV24-1	TRBJ1-6	CATKEVTPNSPLHF	TGTGCCACCAAGGAGGTTACCCCAAATTCACCCCTCCACTTT
.	TRBD1	TRBV5-6	TRBJ2-7	CASSLWTGVPYEQYF	TGTGCCAGCAGCTTGTGGACAGGGGTCCCCTACGAGCAGTACTTC
.	TRBD1	TRBV27	TRBJ1-1	CASIKRTGMNTEAFF	TGTGCCAGCATTAAACGGACAGGTATGAACACTGAAGCTTTCTTT
.	.	TRBV27	TRBJ2-3	CASSSRGTQYF	TGTGCCAGCAGTTCGCGGGGTACGCAGTATTTT
.	TRBD2	TRBV6-5	TRBJ2-7	CASSTSGNNYEQYF	TGTGCCAGCAGTACTAGCGGGAATAACTACGAGCAGTACTTC
.	.	TRBV9	TRBJ1-1	CASSVGEGRRTEAFF	TGTGCCAGCAGCGTAGGGGAGGGGCGTCGCACTGAAGCTTTCTTT
.	TRBD2	TRBV11-2	TRBJ2-5	CASSSTSEETQYF	TGTGCCAGCAGCTCTACTAGCGAAGAGACCCAGTACTTC
.	.	TRBV2	TRBJ1-2	CASSERTAYGYTF	TGTGCCAGCAGTGAAAGGACAGCCTATGGCTACACCTTC
.	.	TRBV19	TRBJ2-1	CASSMGQLNDEQFF	TGTGCCAGTAGTATGGGACAACTGAACGATGAGCAGTTCTTC
.	TRBD1	TRBV4-3	TRBJ2-7	CASSQDNRGYEQYF	TGCGCCAGCAGCCAAGATAACAGGGGATACGAGCAGTACTTC
few	TRBD2	TRBV14	TRBJ2-1	CASSQGASGWGNEQFF	TGTGCCAGCAGCCAAGGCGCTAGCGGCTGGGGAAATGAGCAGTTCTTC
.	.	TRBV28	TRBJ1-3	CASSFSSSGNTIYF	TGTGCCAGCAGTTTTTCGAGTTCTGGAAACACCATATATTTT
.	.	TRBV2	TRBJ2-7	CASRDGMSYEQYF	TGTGCCAGCAGGGACGGGATGTCCTACGAGCAGTACTTC
few	.	TRBV6-6	TRBJ2-7	CASSYGRGGYEQYF	TGTGCCAGCAGTTACGGGAGGGGGGGATACGAGCAGTACTTC
few	.	TRBV2	TRBJ1-5	CASSGGEFNQPQHF	TGTGCCAGCAGTGGTGGGGAGTTTAATCAGCCCCAGCATTTT
.	TRBD1	TRBV6-1	TRBJ1-3	CASSDRQGANTIYF	TGTGCCAGCAGTGACCGGCAGGGGGCTAACACCATATATTTT
.	TRBD2	TRBV7-2	TRBJ2-5	CASSLGMTSGRTQETQYF	TGTGCCAGCAGCTTGGGGATGACTAGCGGGAGGACTCAAGAGACCCAGTACTTC
.	.	TRBV12-3/TRBV12-4	TRBJ1-5	CASSFYGNQPQHF	TGTGCCAGCAGTTTTTACGGTAATCAGCCCCAGCATTTT
.	.	TRBV6-5	TRBJ1-1	CASTGEMNTEAFF	TGTGCCAGCACAGGGGAGATGAACACTGAAGCTTTCTTT
.	.	TRBV29-1	TRBJ1-1	CSATTGNTEAFF	TGCAGCGCAACCACAGGGAACACTGAAGCTTTCTTT
many	.	TRBV15	TRBJ2-3	CATTQRGGTQYF	TGTGCCACCACCCAGAGGGGGGGTACGCAGTATTTT
.	.	TRBV6-6	TRBJ1-4	CASGGRREKLFF	TGTGCCAGCGGAGGACGGAGGGAAAAACTGTTTTTT
.	TRBD1	TRBV7-9	TRBJ2-7	CASSFRDRAYEQYF	TGTGCCAGCAGCTTCCGCGACAGGGCGTACGAGCAGTACTTC
once	TRBD1	TRBV10-3	TRBJ1-2	CAIRTGYGYTF	TGTGCCATCAGGACAGGGTACGGCTACACCTTC
.	.	TRBV28	TRBJ1-2	CASKVGGYGYTF	TGTGCCAGCAAGGTGGGGGGTTATGGCTACACCTTC
.	TRBD1	TRBV19	TRBJ1-2	CASSRQGTGGASYGYTF	TGTGCCAGTAGCCGTCAGGGGACAGGGGGCGCAAGTTATGGCTACACCTTC
.	.	TRBV11-2	TRBJ2-7	CASSYRHYEQYF	TGTGCCAGCAGCTACCGACACTACGAGCAGTACTTC
.	TRBD2	TRBV4-3	TRBJ2-3	CASSPLVGGTDTQYF	TGCGCCAGCAGCCCCCTAGTGGGGGGGACAGATACGCAGTATTTT
.	.	TRBV3-1/TRBV3-2	TRBJ2-5	CASSPGGETQYF	TGTGCCAGCAGCCCAGGGGGGGAGACCCAGTACTTC
few	.	TRBV25-1	TRBJ1-5	CASSLTPYSNQPQHF	TGTGCCAGCAGTCTTACACCATATAGCAATCAGCCCCAGCATTTT
.	.	TRBV6-5	TRBJ2-7	CASSYVPQSYEQYF	TGTGCCAGCAGTTACGTCCCCCAGTCCTACGAGCAGTACTTC
many	TRBD1	TRBV6-5	TRBJ1-1	CASSTTGGAFF	TGTGCCAGCAGCACCACAGGGGGTGCTTTCTTT
few	TRBD2	TRBV6-5	TRBJ2-7	CASSPAGLAVWEQYF	TGTGCCAGCAGCCCCGCGGGACTAGCTGTCTGGGAGCAGTACTTC
.	.	TRBV30	TRBJ1-5	CAWSPKTGARDQPQHF	TGTGCCTGGAGTCCGAAGACAGGAGCCAGGGATCAGCCCCAGCATTTT
.	TRBD1	TRBV27	TRBJ2-7	CASRQPGGEQYF	TGTGCCAGCAGACAACCAGGGGGTGAGCAGTACTTC
.	.	TRBV20-1	TRBJ2-2	CSASIDRRNTGELFF	TGCAGTGCTAGTATTGACAGAAGGAACACCGGGGAGCTGTTTTTT
.	.	TRBV10-3	TRBJ1-2	CAISGPPTANYGYTF	TGTGCCATCAGTGGGCCCCCGACAGCCAACTATGGCTACACCTTC